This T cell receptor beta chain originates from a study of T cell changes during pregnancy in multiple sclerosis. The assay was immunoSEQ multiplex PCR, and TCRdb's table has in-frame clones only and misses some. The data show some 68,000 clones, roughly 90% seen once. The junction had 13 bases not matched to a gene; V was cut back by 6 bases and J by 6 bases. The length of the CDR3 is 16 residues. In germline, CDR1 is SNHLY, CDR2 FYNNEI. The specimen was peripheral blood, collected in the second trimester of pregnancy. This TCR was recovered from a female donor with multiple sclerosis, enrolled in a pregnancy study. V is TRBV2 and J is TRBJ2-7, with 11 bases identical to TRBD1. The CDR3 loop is CASRRTGTGGRLEQYF. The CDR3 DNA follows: TGTGCCAGCAGGAGAACCGGGACAGGGGGTCGGCTCGAGCAGTACTTC.